This T cell receptor beta chain was sequenced in a study of human T cells and chemical hapten exposure. Whole-study context: Minor volume differences among pooled libraries chiefly drove per-sample TCR yield variation. Overall study results and limits: A positive correlation with patch test score was shown by PT1 expanded TCR counts. TCRs at high frequency, those above 1 in 1000, did not change with DPC sensitization.

Specified time point: patch test 2, 6 weeks after DPC sensitization. The treatment: therapeutic diphenylcyclopropenone sensitization with weekly scalp DPC. The table lists this clonotype with a few counts. Its target is not known. Trimming pared 1 base from V and 2 bases from J, leaving 14 bases between. The CDR3 has 16 residues. In germline, CDR1 is LGHNA, CDR2 YNFKEQ. Library construction involved attaching unique molecular identifiers to individual cDNA molecules, which allowed quantitative, reproducible TCR counting. One entry per CDR3 protein results from TCRdb running MiXCR on the RACE reads. The sample consists of about 140,000 distinct CDR3 sequences, about 10% of them appearing once.

The TCR comes from a woman aged 50 to 65 with alopecia areata. Some clones in this sample may be carry-over from other donors' samples. This sample comprised whole blood, obtained in connection with sensitization to the hapten diphenylcyclopropenone (DPC). The chain combines TRBV4-2 with TRBJ1-2, with D uncertain. This CDR3 reads CASSQVGETGNYGYTF. Written as DNA, the CDR3 is TGTGCCAGCAGCCAAGTCGGGGAGACGGGAAACTATGGCTACACCTTC.